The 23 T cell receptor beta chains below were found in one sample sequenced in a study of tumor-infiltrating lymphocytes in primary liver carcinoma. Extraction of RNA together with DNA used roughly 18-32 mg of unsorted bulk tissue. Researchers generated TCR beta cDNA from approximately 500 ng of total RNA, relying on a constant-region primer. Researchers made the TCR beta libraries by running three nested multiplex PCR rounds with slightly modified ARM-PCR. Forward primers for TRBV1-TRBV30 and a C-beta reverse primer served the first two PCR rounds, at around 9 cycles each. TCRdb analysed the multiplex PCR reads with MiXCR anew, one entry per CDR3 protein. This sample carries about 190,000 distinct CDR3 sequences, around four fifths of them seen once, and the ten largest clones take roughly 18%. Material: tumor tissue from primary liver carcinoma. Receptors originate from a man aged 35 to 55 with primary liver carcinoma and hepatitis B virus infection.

CDR3 sequence reads: CASTNGVNVANTQYF. CDR3 sequence (DNA): TGTGCCAGCACTAACGGGGTTAACGTGGCAAACACGCAGTATTTT. This chain connects TRBV14 to TRBJ2-3; weak D call: TRBD2 (5 bases). This CDR3 has 15 amino acids. CDR1 and CDR2 from the germline V gene are SGHDN and FVKESK. The germline V and J ends were trimmed by 7 bases and 9 bases, with 23 bases remaining between them.

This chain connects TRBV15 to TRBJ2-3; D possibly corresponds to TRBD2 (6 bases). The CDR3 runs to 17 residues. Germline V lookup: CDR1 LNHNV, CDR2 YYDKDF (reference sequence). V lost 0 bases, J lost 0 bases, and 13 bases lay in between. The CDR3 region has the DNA TGTGCCACCAGCAGAGATCTGGGGGGTCCTAGCACAGATACGCAGTATTTT. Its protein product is CATSRDLGGPSTDTQYF.

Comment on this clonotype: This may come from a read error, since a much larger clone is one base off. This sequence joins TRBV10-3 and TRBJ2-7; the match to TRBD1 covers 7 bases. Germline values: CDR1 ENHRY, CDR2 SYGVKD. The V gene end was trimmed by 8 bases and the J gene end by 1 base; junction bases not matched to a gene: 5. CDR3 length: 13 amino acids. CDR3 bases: TGTGCCATCTGTGCAGGGGGTTCCTACGAGCAGTACTTC. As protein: CAICAGGSYEQYF.

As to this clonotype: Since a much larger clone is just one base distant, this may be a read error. The chain's CDR3 is CVSSLLAGETDTQYF. The CDR3 coding sequence is TGTGTCAGCAGTTTACTAGCGGGAGAAACAGATACGCAGTATTTT. The chain combines TRBV28 with TRBJ2-3; 11 bases align to TRBD2. This CDR3 is 15 amino acids long. Per germline, CDR1 MDHEN and CDR2 SYDVKM.

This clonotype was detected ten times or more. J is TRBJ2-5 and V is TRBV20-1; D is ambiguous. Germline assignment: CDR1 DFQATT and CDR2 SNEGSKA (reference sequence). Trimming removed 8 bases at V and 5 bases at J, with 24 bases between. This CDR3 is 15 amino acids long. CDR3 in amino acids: CSQTTDGNTQETQYF. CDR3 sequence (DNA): TGCAGTCAGACCACTGACGGAAATACCCAGGAGACCCAGTACTTC.

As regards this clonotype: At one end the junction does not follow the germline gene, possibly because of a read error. The CDR3 DNA reads TGTTCCAGCAGACCCTCAGTAATGGGAGGCTATGAGCAGTTCTTC. This sequence encodes CSSRPSVMGGYEQFF. V usage is TRBV5-8 and J usage is TRBJ2-1, with a weak D call TRBD2 (6 bases). This CDR3 has 15 residues. CDR1 and CDR2 (germline): SGHTS, YDEGEE. The complete variable domain, with remaining parts taken from reference TRBV5-8 and TRBJ2-1, reads EAGVTQSPTHLIKTRGQQATLRCSPISGHTSVYWYQQALGLGLQFLLWYDEGEERNRGNFPPRFSGRQFPNYSSELNVNALELEDSALYLCSSRPSVMGGYEQFFGPGTRLTVL.

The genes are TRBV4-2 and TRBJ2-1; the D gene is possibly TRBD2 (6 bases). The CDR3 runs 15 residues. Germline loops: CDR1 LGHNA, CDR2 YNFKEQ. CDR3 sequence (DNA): TGTATCAGCAGCCAAGATCGGACTACCGGCGGTGAGCAGTTCTTC. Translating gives CISSQDRTTGGEQFF.

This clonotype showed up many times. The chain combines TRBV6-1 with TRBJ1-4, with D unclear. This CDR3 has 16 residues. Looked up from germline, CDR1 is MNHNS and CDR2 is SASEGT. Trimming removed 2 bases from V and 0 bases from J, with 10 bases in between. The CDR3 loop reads CASSELVRPTNEKLFF. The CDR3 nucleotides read TGTGCCAGCAGTGAATTAGTCAGACCAACTAATGAAAAACTGTTTTTT.

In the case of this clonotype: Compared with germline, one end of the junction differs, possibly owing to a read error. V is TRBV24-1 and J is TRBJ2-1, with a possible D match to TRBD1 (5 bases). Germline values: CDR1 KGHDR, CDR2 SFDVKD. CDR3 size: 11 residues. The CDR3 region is CATGQDDEQLF. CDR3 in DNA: TGTGCCACGGGGCAGGATGATGAGCAGTTATTC.

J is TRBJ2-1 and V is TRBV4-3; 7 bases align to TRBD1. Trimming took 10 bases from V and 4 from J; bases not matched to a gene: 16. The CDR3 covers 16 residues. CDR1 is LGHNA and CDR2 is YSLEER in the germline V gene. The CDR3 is CAMSQDVGGQYNEQFF. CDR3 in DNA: TGCGCCATGAGCCAAGATGTAGGGGGCCAGTACAATGAGCAGTTCTTC.

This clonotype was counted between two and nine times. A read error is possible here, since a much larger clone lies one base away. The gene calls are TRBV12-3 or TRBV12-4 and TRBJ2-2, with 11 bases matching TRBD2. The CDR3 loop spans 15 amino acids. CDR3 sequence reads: CVSSGLAGTTGELFF. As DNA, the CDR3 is TGTGTCAGCAGTGGACTAGCGGGTACCACCGGGGAGCTGTTTTTT.

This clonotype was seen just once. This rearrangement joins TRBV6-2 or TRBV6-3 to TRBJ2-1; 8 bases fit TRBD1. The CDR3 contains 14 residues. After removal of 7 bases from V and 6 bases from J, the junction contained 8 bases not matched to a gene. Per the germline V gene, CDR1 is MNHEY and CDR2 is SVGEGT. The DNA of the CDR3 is TGTGCCAGCAATGTGACAGGGGATCCCAATGAGCAGTTCTTC. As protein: CASNVTGDPNEQFF.

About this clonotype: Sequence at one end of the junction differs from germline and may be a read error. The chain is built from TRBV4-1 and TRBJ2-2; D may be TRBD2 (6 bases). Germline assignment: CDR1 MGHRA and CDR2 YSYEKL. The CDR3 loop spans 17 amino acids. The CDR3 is CASSPQTWVLNTGEVFF. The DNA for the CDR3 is TGCGCCAGCAGCCCCCAAACATGGGTCCTAAACACCGGGGAGGTGTTTTTT.

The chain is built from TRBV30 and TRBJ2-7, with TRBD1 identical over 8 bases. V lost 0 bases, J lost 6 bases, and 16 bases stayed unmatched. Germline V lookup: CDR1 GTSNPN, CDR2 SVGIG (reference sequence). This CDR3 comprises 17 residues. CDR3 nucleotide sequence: TGTGCCTGGAGTGTAATATACGCAGGGGGCTACTACGGCGAGCAGTACTTC. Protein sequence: CAWSVIYAGGYYGEQYF.

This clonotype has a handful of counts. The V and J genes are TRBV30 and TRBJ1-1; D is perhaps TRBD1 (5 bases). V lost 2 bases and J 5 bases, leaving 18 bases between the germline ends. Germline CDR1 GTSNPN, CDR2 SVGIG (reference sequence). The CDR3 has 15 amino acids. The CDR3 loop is CAWSSWGGKETEAFF. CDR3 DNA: TGTGCCTGGAGTTCCTGGGGGGGGAAAGAGACTGAAGCTTTCTTT.

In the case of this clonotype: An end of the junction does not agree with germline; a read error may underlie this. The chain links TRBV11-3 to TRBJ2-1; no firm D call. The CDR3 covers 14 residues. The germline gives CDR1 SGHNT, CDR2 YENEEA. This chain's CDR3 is CASSLGVSNNEHLF. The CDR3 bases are TGTGCCAGCAGCTTAGGCGTCTCAAACAATGAGCACTTATTC.

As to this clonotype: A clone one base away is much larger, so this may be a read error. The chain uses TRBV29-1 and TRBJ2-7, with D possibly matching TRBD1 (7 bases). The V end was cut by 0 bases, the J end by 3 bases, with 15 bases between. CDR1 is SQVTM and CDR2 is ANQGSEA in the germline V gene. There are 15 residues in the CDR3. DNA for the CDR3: TGCAGCGTTGAAGATGCGACTAGGGGGCACTACGAGCAGTACTTC. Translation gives CSVEDATRGHYEQYF.

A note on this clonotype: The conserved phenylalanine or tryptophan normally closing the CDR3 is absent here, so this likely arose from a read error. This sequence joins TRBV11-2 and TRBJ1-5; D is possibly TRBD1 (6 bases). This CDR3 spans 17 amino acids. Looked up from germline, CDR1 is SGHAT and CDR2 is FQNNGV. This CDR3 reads CASSLVGVTGTNQPQHS. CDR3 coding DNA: TGTGCCAGCAGCTTAGTAGGGGTAACAGGGACTAATCAGCCTCAGCATTCT.

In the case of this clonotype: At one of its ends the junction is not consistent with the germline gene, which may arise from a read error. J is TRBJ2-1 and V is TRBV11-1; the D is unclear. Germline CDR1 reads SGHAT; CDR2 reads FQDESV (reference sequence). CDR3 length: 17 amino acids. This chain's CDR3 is CACSSNWMSRLFNEHSF. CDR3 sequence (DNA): TGTGCCTGCAGCTCAAACTGGATGAGCAGGTTGTTTAATGAGCACTCCTTC.

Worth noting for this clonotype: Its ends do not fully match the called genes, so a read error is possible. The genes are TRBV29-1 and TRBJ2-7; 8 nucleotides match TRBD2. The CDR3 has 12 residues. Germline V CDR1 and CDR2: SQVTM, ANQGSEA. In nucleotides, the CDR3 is TGCAGCTCCCTGACTAGCGACCACGGGCAGTATTTC. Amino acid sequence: CSSLTSDHGQYF.

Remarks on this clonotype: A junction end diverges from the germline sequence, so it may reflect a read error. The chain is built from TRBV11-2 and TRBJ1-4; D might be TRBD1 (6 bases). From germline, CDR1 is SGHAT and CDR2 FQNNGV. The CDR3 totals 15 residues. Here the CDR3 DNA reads TGTGCCAGCATCTTAGACCCGACAGGAGTTGAAAAACTGATTTTT. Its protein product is CASILDPTGVEKLIF. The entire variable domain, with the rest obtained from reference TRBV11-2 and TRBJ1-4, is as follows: EAGVAQSPRYKIIEKRQSVAFWCNPISGHATLYWYQQILGQGPKLLIQFQNNGVVDDSQLPKDRFSAERLKGVDSTLKIQPAKLEDSAVYLCASILDPTGVEKLIFGSGTQLSVL.

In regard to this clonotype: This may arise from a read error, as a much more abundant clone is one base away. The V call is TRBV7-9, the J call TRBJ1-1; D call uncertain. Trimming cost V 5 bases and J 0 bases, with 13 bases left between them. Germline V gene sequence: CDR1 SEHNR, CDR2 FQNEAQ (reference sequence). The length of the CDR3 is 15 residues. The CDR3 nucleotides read TGTGCCAGCAGCCCTCCTACGGGTATGAACACTGAAGCTTTCTTT. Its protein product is CASSPPTGMNTEAFF.

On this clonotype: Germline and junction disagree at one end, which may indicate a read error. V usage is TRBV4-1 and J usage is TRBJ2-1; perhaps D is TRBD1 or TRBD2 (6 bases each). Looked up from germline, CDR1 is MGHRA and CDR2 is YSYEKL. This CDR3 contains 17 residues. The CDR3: CASSPERGASSYDEQIF. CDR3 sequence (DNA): TGCGCCAGCAGTCCCGAAAGGGGGGCGAGCTCCTACGATGAGCAGATCTTC.